These T cell receptor beta chains were read from a single sample in a study of shared clonotypes between healthy human individuals. TCRdb's table, derived via immunoSEQ multiplex PCR, lists solely in-frame clones and lacks some. The sample holds roughly 2,300,000 clones; approximately 90% are singletons and the top ten take around 0.35%. Input material: naive CD4+ T cells from PBMCs. The receptors originated from a man between 18 and 29 years old in good health. Some clones in this sample may be carry-over from other donors' samples. The CDR3 runs from the conserved cysteine through the conserved F or W. A D gene is named only where the DNA matches it firmly. Size is omitted from some rows. Given values are once, few, many or a class for expanded clones.

d_call: .
j_call: TRBJ2-6
v_call: TRBV18
clone_size: .
cdr3_nt: TGTGCCAGCTCACCAAGCAATACTGGGGCCAACGTCCTGACTTTC
cdr3_aa: CASSPSNTGANVLTF

d_call: .
j_call: TRBJ2-3
v_call: TRBV28
clone_size: .
cdr3_nt: TGTGCCAGCAGTTCCAATCCCCCAGGTACGCAGTATTTT
cdr3_aa: CASSSNPPGTQYF

d_call: .
j_call: TRBJ1-1
v_call: TRBV14
clone_size: few
cdr3_nt: TGTGCCAGCAGCCAAGAGCTGGACACTGAAGCTTTCTTT
cdr3_aa: CASSQELDTEAFF

d_call: TRBD2
j_call: TRBJ2-2
v_call: TRBV6-1
clone_size: .
cdr3_nt: TGTGCCAGCAGTGAATTTCTAGCTCGGGAGGGCGGGGAGCTGTTTTTT
cdr3_aa: CASSEFLAREGGELFF

d_call: .
j_call: TRBJ2-7
v_call: TRBV28
clone_size: .
cdr3_nt: TGTGCCAGCAGTTTCATATCGGGACCCTCCTACGAGCAGTACTTC
cdr3_aa: CASSFISGPSYEQYF

d_call: TRBD1
j_call: TRBJ2-2
v_call: TRBV19
clone_size: .
cdr3_nt: TGTGCCAGTAGTACGGGACAGCGAGGGACCGGGGAGCTGTTTTTT
cdr3_aa: CASSTGQRGTGELFF

d_call: .
j_call: TRBJ2-3
v_call: TRBV30
clone_size: .
cdr3_nt: TGTGCCTGGGGGACCGGGACAGATACGCAGTATTTT
cdr3_aa: CAWGTGTDTQYF

d_call: TRBD1
j_call: TRBJ1-2
v_call: TRBV7-2
clone_size: .
cdr3_nt: TGTGCCAGCAGCTTAGTCGGGTGGGGACAGGGGATGGGTGGCTACACCTTC
cdr3_aa: CASSLVGWGQGMGGYTF

d_call: .
j_call: TRBJ1-2
v_call: TRBV7-2
clone_size: .
cdr3_nt: TGTGCCAGCAGCTTAGGTCCGGATGACTATGGCTACACCTTC
cdr3_aa: CASSLGPDDYGYTF

d_call: .
j_call: TRBJ2-7
v_call: TRBV2
clone_size: .
cdr3_nt: TGTGCCAGCAGTAGGGACCGTCCCTACGAGCAGTACTTC
cdr3_aa: CASSRDRPYEQYF

d_call: TRBD1
j_call: TRBJ1-1
v_call: TRBV7-9
clone_size: .
cdr3_nt: TGTGCCAGCAGCTCGGGACAGGGAGCTTTCTTT
cdr3_aa: CASSSGQGAFF

d_call: .
j_call: TRBJ2-1
v_call: TRBV18
clone_size: .
cdr3_nt: TGTGCCAGCTCCCCAGCCGAGTACAGGGAGACGTTCTTC
cdr3_aa: CASSPAEYRETFF

d_call: .
j_call: TRBJ1-1
v_call: TRBV2
clone_size: .
cdr3_nt: TGTGCCAGCGGTGAAAGCTACACCGGGTTT
cdr3_aa: CASGESYTGF

d_call: .
j_call: TRBJ1-4
v_call: TRBV7-9
clone_size: once
cdr3_nt: TGTGCCAGCAGCTTAAGCAGGTGGTTACAGCCCAATGAAAAACTGTTTTTT
cdr3_aa: CASSLSRWLQPNEKLFF

d_call: .
j_call: TRBJ2-2
v_call: TRBV21-1
clone_size: .
cdr3_nt: TGTGCCACGGCTCCAGCGGGAGGCGACACCGGGGAGCTGTTTTTT
cdr3_aa: CATAPAGGDTGELFF

d_call: .
j_call: TRBJ2-4
v_call: TRBV11-3
clone_size: .
cdr3_nt: TGTGCCAGCAGCCCCGGGCAGGTTGGGGCCAAAAACATTCAGTACTTC
cdr3_aa: CASSPGQVGAKNIQYF

d_call: TRBD1
j_call: TRBJ1-1
v_call: TRBV7-2
clone_size: .
cdr3_nt: TGTGCCAGCAGCCCTCAGGGGGACAACACTGAAGCTTTCTTT
cdr3_aa: CASSPQGDNTEAFF

d_call: TRBD1
j_call: TRBJ2-4
v_call: TRBV19
clone_size: .
cdr3_nt: TGTGCCAGTAGTACCACAGGGGGCGAAAACATTCAGTACTTC
cdr3_aa: CASSTTGGENIQYF

d_call: .
j_call: TRBJ2-4
v_call: TRBV19
clone_size: .
cdr3_nt: TGTGCCAGTAATTCTGTTTGGGGCGGAAACATTCAGTACTTC
cdr3_aa: CASNSVWGGNIQYF

d_call: .
j_call: TRBJ1-2
v_call: TRBV6-1
clone_size: .
cdr3_nt: TGTGCCAGCAGTGTCCCCGGGAGGGACTATGGCTACACCTTC
cdr3_aa: CASSVPGRDYGYTF

d_call: TRBD2
j_call: TRBJ2-7
v_call: TRBV9
clone_size: few
cdr3_nt: TGTGCCAGCAGCGCCGGACTAGCGGGATCCTACGAGCAGTACTTC
cdr3_aa: CASSAGLAGSYEQYF

d_call: TRBD2
j_call: TRBJ2-5
v_call: TRBV5-5
clone_size: .
cdr3_nt: TGTGCCAGCAGCGGGGGACTAGCGGGAGGTTTTATCGGTGGGAAGACCCAGTACTTC
cdr3_aa: CASSGGLAGGFIGGKTQYF

d_call: TRBD1
j_call: TRBJ2-1
v_call: TRBV6-1
clone_size: .
cdr3_nt: TGTGCCAGCTTCAGGGACAGGACCTACAATGAGCAGTTCTTC
cdr3_aa: CASFRDRTYNEQFF

d_call: TRBD1
j_call: TRBJ1-4
v_call: TRBV10-1
clone_size: .
cdr3_nt: TGCGCCTTTTGGACAGGGAACTGTACGGGTGAAAAACTGTTTTTT
cdr3_aa: CAFWTGNCTGEKLFF

d_call: .
j_call: TRBJ2-7
v_call: TRBV28
clone_size: .
cdr3_nt: TGTGCCAGCAGTTTGCCCGGAGGAACCTACGAGCAGTACTTC
cdr3_aa: CASSLPGGTYEQYF

d_call: TRBD1
j_call: TRBJ1-2
v_call: TRBV20-1
clone_size: few
cdr3_nt: TGCAGTGCTAAGGGGGCTGGAGGCTACACCTTC
cdr3_aa: CSAKGAGGYTF

d_call: .
j_call: TRBJ2-1
v_call: TRBV6-1
clone_size: .
cdr3_nt: TGTGCCAGCGCCAGCTTCAGGAATGAGCAGTTCTTC
cdr3_aa: CASASFRNEQFF

d_call: .
j_call: TRBJ1-4
v_call: TRBV27
clone_size: once
cdr3_nt: TGTGCCAGCAGTTCTAAATCCCGACAGACTGCAACTAATGAAAAACTGTTTTTT
cdr3_aa: CASSSKSRQTATNEKLFF

d_call: .
j_call: TRBJ1-2
v_call: TRBV27
clone_size: .
cdr3_nt: TGTGCCAGCATTCGTTCGGGGGGCCCTAACTATGGCTACACCTTC
cdr3_aa: CASIRSGGPNYGYTF

d_call: .
j_call: TRBJ2-7
v_call: TRBV18
clone_size: .
cdr3_nt: TGTGCCAGCTCACCACCGGGGGACCCGAACGAGCAGTACTTC
cdr3_aa: CASSPPGDPNEQYF

d_call: TRBD2
j_call: TRBJ2-7
v_call: TRBV10-3
clone_size: .
cdr3_nt: TGTGCCATTAAAAGCGCGGGAGCCCAGTCCTACGAGCAGTACTTC
cdr3_aa: CAIKSAGAQSYEQYF

d_call: .
j_call: TRBJ2-5
v_call: TRBV2
clone_size: .
cdr3_nt: TGTGCCAGCAGGAAGGGGGGCAGTCAGGAGACCCAGTACTTC
cdr3_aa: CASRKGGSQETQYF

d_call: .
j_call: TRBJ2-1
v_call: TRBV5-1
clone_size: .
cdr3_nt: TGCGCCAGCAGCGGGACCGGGACGGGATACAGTGAGCAGTTCTTC
cdr3_aa: CASSGTGTGYSEQFF

d_call: TRBD2
j_call: TRBJ2-3
v_call: TRBV7-9
clone_size: .
cdr3_nt: TGTGCCAGCAGCTTCAGGCGGGGGGGAGATACGCAGTATTTT
cdr3_aa: CASSFRRGGDTQYF

d_call: .
j_call: TRBJ2-1
v_call: TRBV14
clone_size: .
cdr3_nt: TGTGCCAGCAGCTCACCTCCCGCGGCTCTTTACAATGAGCAGTTCTTC
cdr3_aa: CASSSPPAALYNEQFF

d_call: .
j_call: TRBJ2-7
v_call: TRBV9
clone_size: .
cdr3_nt: TGTGCCAGCAGCGTAGCTTCGCACCCATACGAGCAGTACTTC
cdr3_aa: CASSVASHPYEQYF

d_call: TRBD2
j_call: TRBJ2-7
v_call: TRBV5-1
clone_size: .
cdr3_nt: TGCGCCAGCAGCTTGGTTTGGACTAGCGGGAGAATCTACGAGCAGTACTTC
cdr3_aa: CASSLVWTSGRIYEQYF

d_call: TRBD1
j_call: TRBJ2-2
v_call: TRBV18
clone_size: .
cdr3_nt: TGTGCCAGCTCACCAACGGGACAGGGTTTGAACACCGGGGAGCTGTTTTTT
cdr3_aa: CASSPTGQGLNTGELFF

d_call: .
j_call: TRBJ2-1
v_call: TRBV20-1
clone_size: .
cdr3_nt: TGCAGTGCTAGCATGGGGCCTGAGCAGTTCTTC
cdr3_aa: CSASMGPEQFF

d_call: TRBD2
j_call: TRBJ2-1
v_call: TRBV4-1
clone_size: .
cdr3_nt: TGCGCCAGCAGCCACTTGGGACTAGCGGACAATGAGCAGTTCTTC
cdr3_aa: CASSHLGLADNEQFF

d_call: TRBD1
j_call: TRBJ1-4
v_call: TRBV2
clone_size: few
cdr3_nt: TGTGCCAGCAGTGAAGCGCGACAGGGGATTAATGAAAAGCTGTTTTTT
cdr3_aa: CASSEARQGINEKLFF